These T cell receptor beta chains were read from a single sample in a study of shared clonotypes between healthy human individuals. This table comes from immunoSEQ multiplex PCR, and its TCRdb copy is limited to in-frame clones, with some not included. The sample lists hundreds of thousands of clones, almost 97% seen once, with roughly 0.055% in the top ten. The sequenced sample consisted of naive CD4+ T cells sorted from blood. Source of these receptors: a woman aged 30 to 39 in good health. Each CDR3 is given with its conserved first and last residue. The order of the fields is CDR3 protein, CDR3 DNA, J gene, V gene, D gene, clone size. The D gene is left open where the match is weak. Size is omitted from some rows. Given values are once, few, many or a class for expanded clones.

CASSPEQGTEAFF TGTGCCAGCTCACCAGAACAGGGGACTGAAGCTTTCTTT TRBJ1-1 TRBV18 TRBD1 -
CASSLWGTSGRWYEQYF TGTGCCAGCAGTTTATGGGGGACTAGCGGGAGGTGGTACGAGCAGTACTTC TRBJ2-7 TRBV28 TRBD2 -
CASSLGGSTSQYF TGTGCCAGCAGCTTAGGTGGGTCCACGAGCCAGTACTTC TRBJ2-5 TRBV7-2 - -
CASSLRGKDQPQHF TGTGCCAGCAGTTTGCGGGGAAAGGATCAGCCCCAGCATTTT TRBJ1-5 TRBV27 - -
CASSLSFGTASTDTQYF TGTGCCAGCAGCTTATCGTTCGGGACAGCTAGCACAGATACGCAGTATTTT TRBJ2-3 TRBV7-3 TRBD1 -
CASEPLAGEGADTQYF TGTGCCAGCGAGCCCTTGGCGGGAGAAGGTGCAGATACGCAGTATTTT TRBJ2-3 TRBV28 TRBD2 -
CASRNGRRELNQPQHF TGTGCCAGCAGGAACGGACGGAGGGAGCTCAATCAGCCCCAGCATTTT TRBJ1-5 TRBV28 - -
CASSVASARGELFF TGTGCCAGCAGCGTAGCTTCAGCGCGGGGGGAGCTGTTTTTT TRBJ2-2 TRBV9 - once
CASSQEGGQGKTQYF TGCGCCAGCAGCCAAGAGGGGGGGCAGGGAAAGACCCAGTACTTC TRBJ2-5 TRBV4-1 - -
CSVEVSGQPQHF TGCAGCGTTGAAGTTTCTGGACAGCCCCAGCATTTT TRBJ1-5 TRBV29-1 - -
CASSLTAGNTEAFF TGTGCCAGCAGCCTGACAGCTGGGAACACTGAAGCTTTCTTT TRBJ1-1 TRBV7-3 - once
CASSVWTSGIGEQYF TGTGCCAGCAGCGTTTGGACTAGCGGGATAGGCGAGCAGTACTTC TRBJ2-7 TRBV9 TRBD2 -
CASSATGFSYEQYF TGTGCCAGCAGCGCAACAGGGTTCTCCTACGAGCAGTACTTC TRBJ2-7 TRBV6-1 - -
CASSSFRGLEYGYTF TGTGCCAGCAGCAGCTTTAGGGGGCTTGAATATGGCTACACCTTC TRBJ1-2 TRBV5-4 TRBD1 -
CASSMGRVSNQPQHF TGTGCCAGTAGTATGGGCAGGGTGTCCAATCAGCCCCAGCATTTT TRBJ1-5 TRBV19 - -
CASSPLRAAGSYNEQFF TGTGCCAGCAGTCCCCTGAGGGCGGCTGGGTCCTACAATGAGCAGTTCTTC TRBJ2-1 TRBV28 - -